A selection of T cell receptor beta chains follows, all from one sample in a study of identical twins. TCRdb reprocessed the 5' RACE reads with MiXCR, giving one entry per CDR3 protein. The repertoire consists of nearly 200,000 distinct CDR3 sequences, with 15% to 20% occurring once and the leading ten covering 35% to 45%. This sample was also put to use in a study of T cells expressing NK-cell markers.

Specimen: CD8+ T cells sorted from blood. The receptor source for this set is a woman aged 18-35 years in good health. The CDR3 runs from the conserved cysteine through the conserved F or W. Fields, in order: V gene, J gene, D gene, clone size, CDR3 DNA, CDR3 protein. D genes are given only for firm matches. Part of the rows lack a size; the others show once, few, many or a class for expanded clones.

>TRBV6-1|TRBJ1-1|.|many
TGTGCCAGCAGAAGGACGTTACCGGCTGAAGCTTTCTTT
CASRRTLPAEAFF
>TRBV9|TRBJ2-7|TRBD1|many
TGTGCCAGCAGCCAAGGGATCGGACAGGACTCCTACGAGCAGTACTTC
CASSQGIGQDSYEQYF
>TRBV5-4|TRBJ2-7|.|.
TGTGCCAGCAGCTTGAAAGGGGCCGAGCAGTACTTC
CASSLKGAEQYF
>TRBV29-1|TRBJ1-1|.|few
TGCAGCGTTGAAGATGCCAGGAGCACTGAAGCTTTCTTT
CSVEDARSTEAFF
>TRBV29-1|TRBJ2-2|.|few
TGCAGCGTCTGGGACTCGAACACCGGGGAGCTGTTTTTT
CSVWDSNTGELFF
>TRBV9|TRBJ2-3|TRBD1|.
TGTGCCAGCAGCGTAGACTCGGGACAGCACACAGATACGCAGTATTTT
CASSVDSGQHTDTQYF
>TRBV11-2|TRBJ2-7|.|.
TGTGCCAGCAGCTCCGGGGCCCTCGGGGAGCAGTACTTC
CASSSGALGEQYF
>TRBV2|TRBJ2-3|TRBD2|few
TGTGCCATAATTCGAGCGGGAGGGATAGATACGCAGTATTTT
CAIIRAGGIDTQYF
>TRBV3-1|TRBJ2-7|.|.
TGTGCCAGCAGCGAAGGGGCCGACGCCGTCGACGAGCAGTACTTC
CASSEGADAVDEQYF
>TRBV29-1|TRBJ2-7|.|.
TGCAGCGTTGTAGAGGGGGGTATCTCCTACGAGCAGTACTTC
CSVVEGGISYEQYF
>TRBV30|TRBJ2-1|TRBD2|.
TGTGCCTGGAGGTCTAGCGGGAGACAAGAGCAGTTCTTC
CAWRSSGRQEQFF
>TRBV4-1|TRBJ1-5|.|.
TGCGCCAGCAGCCTCGGGGGGGGGATCAATCAGCCCCAGCATTTT
CASSLGGGINQPQHF
>TRBV27|TRBJ2-1|TRBD1|.
TGTGCCAGCAGTTTAATGGGACAGGCCTACAATGAGCAGTTCTTC
CASSLMGQAYNEQFF
>TRBV20-1|TRBJ2-5|TRBD2|.
TGCAGTGCTAGGGGCTTTAGCGGGTACATTCAAGAGACCCAGTACTTC
CSARGFSGYIQETQYF
>TRBV4-3|TRBJ2-1|.|.
TGCGCCAGCAGCCAAGGCTCTTATGAGCAGTTCTTC
CASSQGSYEQFF
>TRBV13|TRBJ2-3|TRBD2|few
TGTGCCAGCAGCTTACCTAGCGGGGGAACAGATACGCAGTATTTT
CASSLPSGGTDTQYF
>TRBV12-3/TRBV12-4|TRBJ2-1|TRBD1|.
TGTGCCAGCAGTTGGACAGGGTCTGGTAATGAGCAGTTCTTC
CASSWTGSGNEQFF
>TRBV10-3|TRBJ1-2|.|.
TGTGACATCAGTTCCACAGACAACTATGGCTACACCTTC
CDISSTDNYGYTF
>TRBV5-1|TRBJ2-7|.|.
TGCGCCAGCAGCGATGATCTGGAACGAAGACAGAGCTTCTACGAGCAGTACTTC
CASSDDLERRQSFYEQYF
>TRBV2|TRBJ2-4|.|few
TGTGCCAGCGGAAAAGGATCACAGGGTTTGGCCAAAAACATTCAGTACTTC
CASGKGSQGLAKNIQYF
>TRBV24-1|TRBJ1-5|.|few
TGTGCCACCCCATCCCAGCGGGGCGGCAATCAGCCCCAGCATTTT
CATPSQRGGNQPQHF
>TRBV7-9|TRBJ2-7|TRBD2|few
TGTGCCAGCAGCTTAACCGGACTAGCGGGCGAGCAGTACTTC
CASSLTGLAGEQYF
>TRBV4-3|TRBJ1-1|TRBD1|.
TGCGCCAGCAGCCAGGTCCATGGGACAGCAAACACTGAAGCTTTCTTT
CASSQVHGTANTEAFF
>TRBV9|TRBJ2-6|.|.
TGTGCCAGCAGCGTAGGACAGGTTGTAGCTGGGGCCAACGTCCTGACTTTC
CASSVGQVVAGANVLTF
>TRBV29-1|TRBJ2-2|.|few
TGCAGCGTTGGGCCGGTTGGGCAAACCGGGGAGCTGTTTTTT
CSVGPVGQTGELFF
>TRBV6-5|TRBJ1-1|.|few
TGTGCCAGCAGTTGGGACGCGAACACTGAAGCTTTCTTT
CASSWDANTEAFF
>TRBV7-9|TRBJ2-5|.|few
TGTGCCAGCAGCTTAATCCAAGAGACCCAGTACTTC
CASSLIQETQYF
>TRBV2|TRBJ1-5|.|.
TGTGCCAGCAGAGTCGGTGAACAGTCCTATCAGCCCCAGCATTTT
CASRVGEQSYQPQHF
>TRBV9|TRBJ2-1|.|.
TGTGCCAGCAGCCATGCAGGAAAATGGAATGAGCAGTTCTTC
CASSHAGKWNEQFF
>TRBV12-3/TRBV12-4|TRBJ2-7|.|many
TGTGCCAGCAGTTCGAGGATCCCCTACGAGCAGTACTTC
CASSSRIPYEQYF
>TRBV27|TRBJ2-1|.|.
TGTGCCAGCAGTTTATTGGGAGGGCAGGGGATTAATGAGCAGTTCTTC
CASSLLGGQGINEQFF
>TRBV12-3/TRBV12-4|TRBJ2-7|TRBD2|few
TGTGCCAGCAGTTGGGGGGGACTCGTATACGAGCAGTACTTC
CASSWGGLVYEQYF
>TRBV20-1|TRBJ1-6|.|.
TGCAGTGCTAGACAACCCATCTATAATTCACCCCTCCACTTT
CSARQPIYNSPLHF
>TRBV29-1|TRBJ1-1|.|few
TGCAGCGTGTTCGACGGCAAGAACACTGAAGCTTTCTTT
CSVFDGKNTEAFF
>TRBV7-9|TRBJ1-1|.|.
TGTGCCAGCAGCGTTACCATTTTTGGGGCTTTCTTT
CASSVTIFGAFF